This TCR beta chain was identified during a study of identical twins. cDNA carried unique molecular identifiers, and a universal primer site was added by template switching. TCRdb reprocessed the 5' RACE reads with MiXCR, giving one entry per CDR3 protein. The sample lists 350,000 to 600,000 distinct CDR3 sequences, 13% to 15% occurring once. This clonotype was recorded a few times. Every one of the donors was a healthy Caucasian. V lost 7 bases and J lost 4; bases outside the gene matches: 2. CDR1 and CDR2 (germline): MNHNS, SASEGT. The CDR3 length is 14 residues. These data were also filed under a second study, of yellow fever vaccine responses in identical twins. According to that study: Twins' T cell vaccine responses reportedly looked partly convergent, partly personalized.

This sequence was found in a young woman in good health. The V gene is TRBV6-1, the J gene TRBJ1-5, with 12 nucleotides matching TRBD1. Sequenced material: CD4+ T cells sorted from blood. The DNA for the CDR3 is TGTGCCAGCAAGGGACAGGGGGCAAATCAGCCCCAGCATTTT. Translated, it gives CASKGQGANQPQHF.